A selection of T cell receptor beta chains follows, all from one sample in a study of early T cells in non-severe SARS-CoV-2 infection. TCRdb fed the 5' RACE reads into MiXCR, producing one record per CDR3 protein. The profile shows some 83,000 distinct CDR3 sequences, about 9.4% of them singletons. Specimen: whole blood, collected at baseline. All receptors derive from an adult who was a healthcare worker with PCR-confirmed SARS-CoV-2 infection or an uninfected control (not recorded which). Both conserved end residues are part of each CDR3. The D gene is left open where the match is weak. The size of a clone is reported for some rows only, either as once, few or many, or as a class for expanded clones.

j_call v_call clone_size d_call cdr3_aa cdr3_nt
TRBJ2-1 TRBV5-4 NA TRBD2 CASSSWLAGRNEQFF TGTGCCAGCAGCTCCTGGCTAGCGGGGCGCAATGAGCAGTTCTTC
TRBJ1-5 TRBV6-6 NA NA CASGVGVNQPQHF TGTGCCAGCGGGGTAGGGGTCAATCAGCCCCAGCATTTT
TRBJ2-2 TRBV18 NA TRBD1 CASSPTTGMPNTGELFF TGTGCCAGCTCACCTACGACAGGGATGCCGAACACCGGGGAGCTGTTTTTT
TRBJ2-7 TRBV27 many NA CASSLDRPGFGGEQYF TGTGCCAGCAGTTTAGATCGTCCGGGATTTGGGGGCGAGCAGTACTTC
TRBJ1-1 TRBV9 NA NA CASSVGRYTEAFF TGTGCCAGCAGCGTAGGCAGATACACTGAAGCTTTCTTT
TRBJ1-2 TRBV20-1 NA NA CIPVVNGYTF TGCATCCCCGTCGTGAATGGCTACACCTTC
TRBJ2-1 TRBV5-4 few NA CASSETGNNEQFF TGTGCCAGCAGCGAGACAGGTAACAATGAGCAGTTCTTC
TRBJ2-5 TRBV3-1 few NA CASSPQGSLETQYF TGTGCCAGCAGCCCCCAAGGGTCTTTAGAGACCCAGTACTTC
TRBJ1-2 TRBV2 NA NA CASRVGTSAMANYGYTF TGTGCCAGCAGAGTAGGGACGTCCGCGATGGCTAACTATGGCTACACCTTC
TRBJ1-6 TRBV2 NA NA CASTTQGLGSLHF TGTGCCAGCACTACTCAGGGTCTTGGGTCCCTCCACTTT
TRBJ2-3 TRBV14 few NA CASSQWRGPSQTDTQYF TGTGCCAGCAGCCAGTGGAGGGGCCCCTCACAAACAGATACGCAGTATTTT
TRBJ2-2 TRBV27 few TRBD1 CATGTAATGELFF TGTGCCACCGGGACAGCTGCCACCGGGGAGCTGTTTTTT
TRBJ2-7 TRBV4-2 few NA CASSQATGSEEQYF TGTGCCAGCAGCCAGGCCACAGGGAGTGAAGAGCAGTACTTC
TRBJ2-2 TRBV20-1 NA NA CSARDRRTGELFF TGCAGTGCTAGAGATCGGCGAACCGGGGAGCTGTTTTTT
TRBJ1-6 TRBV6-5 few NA CASSWTQAGSPVHF TGTGCCAGCAGTTGGACACAGGCTGGTTCACCCGTCCACTTT
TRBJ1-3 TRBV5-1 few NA CASSFGGNGNTIYF TGCGCCAGCAGCTTTGGGGGCAATGGAAACACCATATATTTT
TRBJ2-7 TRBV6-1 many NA CASSAIDRPGAGEQYF TGTGCCAGCAGTGCCATAGATCGACCAGGGGCGGGAGAGCAGTACTTC
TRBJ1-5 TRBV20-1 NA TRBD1 CSASHGGGYSQHF TGCAGTGCTAGCCACGGAGGGGGCTATTCCCAGCATTTT
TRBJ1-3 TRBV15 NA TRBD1 CATSRGPGQGSGNTIYF TGTGCCACCAGCAGAGGACCGGGACAGGGGTCGGGAAACACCATATATTTT
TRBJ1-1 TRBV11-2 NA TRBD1 CASSSQQGVGTEAFF TGTGCCAGCAGCTCCCAACAGGGGGTGGGCACTGAAGCTTTCTTT
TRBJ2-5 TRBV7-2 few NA CASSSRTGETQYF TGTGCCAGCAGCTCCCGCACCGGAGAGACCCAGTACTTC
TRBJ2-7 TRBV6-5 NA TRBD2 CASTPGGLAREQYF TGTGCCAGCACCCCCGGGGGACTAGCGAGGGAGCAGTACTTC
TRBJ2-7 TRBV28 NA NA CASSPLLAQYYEQYF TGTGCCAGCAGTCCGCTATTAGCGCAATACTACGAGCAGTACTTC
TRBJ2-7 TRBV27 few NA CASRVRDNSYEQYF TGTGCCAGCAGAGTCCGGGACAACTCCTACGAGCAGTACTTC
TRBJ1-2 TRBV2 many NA CASSDLSYGYTF TGTGCCAGCAGTGACCTAAGCTATGGCTACACCTTC
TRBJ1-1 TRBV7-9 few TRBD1 CASSFTTGITEAFF TGTGCCAGCAGCTTTACGACAGGGATCACTGAAGCTTTCTTT
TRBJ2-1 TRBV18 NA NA CASSPRVYNEQFF TGTGCCAGCTCACCCAGGGTCTACAATGAGCAGTTCTTC
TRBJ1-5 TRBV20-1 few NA CSASSLNQPQHF TGCAGTGCCAGCAGTCTCAATCAGCCCCAGCATTTT
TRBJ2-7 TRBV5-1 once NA CASSFWDQRREQYF TGCGCCAGCAGCTTCTGGGACCAGAGGCGGGAGCAGTACTTC
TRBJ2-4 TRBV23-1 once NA CASSHKTTSLKIFRTLAKNIQYF TGCGCCAGCAGTCACAAAACCACCTCCCTTAAAATCTTCAGAACGCTAGCCAAAAACATTCAGTACTTC
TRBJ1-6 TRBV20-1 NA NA CSARPDTVLNSPLHF TGCAGTGCTAGACCCGACACGGTCCTCAATTCACCCCTCCACTTT
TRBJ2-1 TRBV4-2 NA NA CASSQLLTRGADEQFF TGTGCCAGCAGCCAACTCTTAACGAGGGGTGCGGATGAGCAGTTCTTC
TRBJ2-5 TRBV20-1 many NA CSARDFQETQYF TGCAGTGCTAGGGACTTCCAAGAGACCCAGTACTTC
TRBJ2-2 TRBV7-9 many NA CASSLRQSTGELFF TGTGCCAGCAGCTTAAGGCAGTCCACCGGGGAGCTGTTTTTT
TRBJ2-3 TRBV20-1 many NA CSARDPNVTDTQYF TGCAGTGCTAGAGATCCCAACGTTACAGATACGCAGTATTTT
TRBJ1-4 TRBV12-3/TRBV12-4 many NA CASSLTGFGGEKLFF TGTGCCAGCAGTTTAACGGGGTTCGGGGGTGAAAAACTGTTTTTT
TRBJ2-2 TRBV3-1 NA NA CASSQDPGKNTGELFF TGTGCCAGCAGCCAAGATCCCGGGAAGAACACCGGGGAGCTGTTTTTT
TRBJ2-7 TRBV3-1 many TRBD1 CASSQDLNRGLEQYF TGTGCCAGCAGCCAAGATTTAAACAGGGGGCTCGAGCAGTACTTC
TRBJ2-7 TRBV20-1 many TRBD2 CSARSTGTSGYSYEQYF TGCAGTGCTAGATCAACCGGGACTAGCGGGTACTCCTACGAGCAGTACTTC
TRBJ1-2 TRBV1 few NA CTSSRETGGYGYTF TGCACCAGCAGCCGAGAGACAGGGGGATATGGCTACACCTTC
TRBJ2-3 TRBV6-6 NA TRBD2 CASSEGLAITDTQYF TGTGCCAGCAGTGAGGGACTAGCGATAACAGATACGCAGTATTTT